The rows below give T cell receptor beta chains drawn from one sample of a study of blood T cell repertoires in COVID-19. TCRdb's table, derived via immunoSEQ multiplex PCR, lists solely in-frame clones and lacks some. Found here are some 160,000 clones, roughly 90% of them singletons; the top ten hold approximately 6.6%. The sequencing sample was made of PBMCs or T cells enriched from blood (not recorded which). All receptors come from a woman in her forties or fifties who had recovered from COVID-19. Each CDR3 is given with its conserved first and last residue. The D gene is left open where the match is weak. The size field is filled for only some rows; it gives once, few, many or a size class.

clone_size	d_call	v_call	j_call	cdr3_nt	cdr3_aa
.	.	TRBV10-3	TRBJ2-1	TGTGCCATCAGCGTCCCACTAGATCCCTACAATGAGCAGTTCTTC	CAISVPLDPYNEQFF
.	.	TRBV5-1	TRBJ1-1	TGCGCCAGCAGCTTGGGCCGACAGACGGAAGCTTTCTTT	CASSLGRQTEAFF
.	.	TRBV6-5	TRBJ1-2	TGTGCCAGCAGTTCGAGTAGTTCTGGCTACACCTTC	CASSSSSSGYTF
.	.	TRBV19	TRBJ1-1	TGTGCCAGTTTGGAACCAGGGGAAGTCACTGAAGCTTTCTTT	CASLEPGEVTEAFF
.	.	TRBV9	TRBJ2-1	TGTGCCAGCAGCTTATTTGGACAGTACAATGAGCAGTTCTTC	CASSLFGQYNEQFF
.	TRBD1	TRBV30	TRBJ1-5	TGTGCCTGGAGTGTCGACAGGGGCCTCAATCAGCCCCAGCATTTT	CAWSVDRGLNQPQHF
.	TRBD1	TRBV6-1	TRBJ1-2	TGTGCCAGCAGTGAACCTAGACGGGCGGGACAGTATGGCTACACCTTC	CASSEPRRAGQYGYTF
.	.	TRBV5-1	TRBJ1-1	TGCGCCAGCAGCCACGGGGCTGAAGCTTTCTTT	CASSHGAEAFF
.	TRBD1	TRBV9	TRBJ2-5	TGTGCCAGCAGCCCAGGGGGCGCAGGGACCCAGTACTTC	CASSPGGAGTQYF
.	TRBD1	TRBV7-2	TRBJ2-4	TGTGCCAGCAGCCTCCGGACAGGGAAAAACATTCAGTACTTC	CASSLRTGKNIQYF
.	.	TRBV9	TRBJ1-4	TGTGCCAGCAGCGTAGGCCAGGCTAATGAAAAACTGTTTTTT	CASSVGQANEKLFF
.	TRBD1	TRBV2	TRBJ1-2	TGTGCCAGCAGTGAATCACTGACAGGGGGTAGCTATGGCTACACCTTC	CASSESLTGGSYGYTF
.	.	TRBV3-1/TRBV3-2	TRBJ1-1	TGTGCCAGCAGCCAAGGGACTGACACTGAAGCTTTCTTT	CASSQGTDTEAFF
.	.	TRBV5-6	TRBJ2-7	TGTGCCAGCAGCTTTCGTGGGAGTACCTACGAGCAGTACTTC	CASSFRGSTYEQYF
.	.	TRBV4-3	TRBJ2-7	TGCGCCAGCAGTCTCAGGGAAGTGTCCTACGAGCAGTACTTC	CASSLREVSYEQYF
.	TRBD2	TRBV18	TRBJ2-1	TGTGCCAGCTCACCAAAGGGTTGGAGCGGGGGGGCCAATGAGCAGTTCTTC	CASSPKGWSGGANEQFF
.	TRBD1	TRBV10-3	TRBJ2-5	TGTGCCATCAAGCATGGGACAGAAGAGACCCAGTACTTC	CAIKHGTEETQYF
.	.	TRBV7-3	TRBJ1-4	TGTGCCAGCAGCCCCCCTCCGTTTGAAAAACTGTTTTTT	CASSPPPFEKLFF
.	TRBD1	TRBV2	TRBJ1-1	TGTGCCAGCAGTGGGGACAGGGCAGCTTTCTTT	CASSGDRAAFF
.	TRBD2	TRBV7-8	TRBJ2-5	TGTGCCAGCAGCTTAGGAGCGGGGGGGCGTGAGACCCAGTACTTC	CASSLGAGGRETQYF
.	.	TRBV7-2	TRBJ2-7	TGTGCCAGCAGCTTCACTAACTACGCCTACGAGCAGTACTTC	CASSFTNYAYEQYF
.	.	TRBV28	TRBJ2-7	TGTGCCAGCAGTCTAGACTACGAGCAGTACTTC	CASSLDYEQYF
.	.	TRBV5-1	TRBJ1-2	TGCGCCAGCAGCACCGACAACGGCCGGGGCTACACCTTC	CASSTDNGRGYTF
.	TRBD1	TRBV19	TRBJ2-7	TGTGCCAGTAGTAAACAGGGGGAGGTAGGGGAGCAGTACTTC	CASSKQGEVGEQYF
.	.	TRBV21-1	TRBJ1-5	TGTGCCAGCAGCAAAAATAGACCGGGACAGGGGACCAATCAGCCCCAGCATTTT	CASSKNRPGQGTNQPQHF
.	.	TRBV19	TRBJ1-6	TGTGCCAGTAGTATGGGGGGTCATAATTCACCCCTCCACTTT	CASSMGGHNSPLHF
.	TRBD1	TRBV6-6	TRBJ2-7	TGTGCCAGCAGCCCTGACAGGGTGAACGAGCAGTACTTC	CASSPDRVNEQYF
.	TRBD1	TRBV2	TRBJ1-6	TGTGCCAGTTCCCAGGGGGCCCATAATTCACCCCTCCACTTT	CASSQGAHNSPLHF
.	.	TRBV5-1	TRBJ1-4	TGCGCCAGCTCCATTGGACGGGGGTGGGAAAAACTGTTTTTT	CASSIGRGWEKLFF
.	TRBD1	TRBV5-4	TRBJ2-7	TGTGCCAGCAGAGCCGGGACAGCGATACTCTACGAGCAGTACTTC	CASRAGTAILYEQYF
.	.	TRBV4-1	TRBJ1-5	TGCGCCAGCAGCCGGGGGGGTCTCAATCAGCCCCAGCATTTT	CASSRGGLNQPQHF
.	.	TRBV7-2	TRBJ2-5	TGTGCCAGCAGCTTCGACTCTAAAGAGACCCAGTACTTC	CASSFDSKETQYF
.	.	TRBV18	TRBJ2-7	TGTGCCAGCTCACCTAAACAGGGCTACGAGCAGTACTTC	CASSPKQGYEQYF
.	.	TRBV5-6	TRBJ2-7	TGTGCCAGCAGCTTCACAGGGAACTACGAGCAGTACTTC	CASSFTGNYEQYF
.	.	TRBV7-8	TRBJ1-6	TGTGCCAGCAGCTTACAAGGAGATCCTCAGAGCTCCTATAATTCACCCCTCCACTTT	CASSLQGDPQSSYNSPLHF
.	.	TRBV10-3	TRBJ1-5	TGTGCCATCAGTGAGGGAGCGGGCAATCAGCCCCAGCATTTT	CAISEGAGNQPQHF
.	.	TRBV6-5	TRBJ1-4	TGTGCCAGCAGCACGGGAGAGGGAAAACTGTTTTTT	CASSTGEGKLFF
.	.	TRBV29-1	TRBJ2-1	TGCAGCGTAGCGGACGGTTACAATGAGCAGTTCTTC	CSVADGYNEQFF
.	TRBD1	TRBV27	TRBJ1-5	TGTGCCAGCAGTTTATCGGGGACAGGGAGGGGTCAGCCCCAGCATTTT	CASSLSGTGRGQPQHF
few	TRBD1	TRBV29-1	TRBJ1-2	TGCAGCTTTAAGCAGGGGGCCGGCTATGGCTACACCTTC	CSFKQGAGYGYTF
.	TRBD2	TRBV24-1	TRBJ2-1	TGTGCCACCAGTGACCCCGTACAGCGGGGGGGTGGTGAGCAGTTCTTC	CATSDPVQRGGGEQFF
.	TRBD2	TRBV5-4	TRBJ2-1	TGTGCCAGCAGCTTCGAACTAGCGGCCCGTAGGGAGCAGTTCTTC	CASSFELAARREQFF
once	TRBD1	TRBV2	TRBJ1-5	TGTGCCAGCAGTGAGCCAGGGGGCAGCAATCAGCCCCAGCATTTT	CASSEPGGSNQPQHF
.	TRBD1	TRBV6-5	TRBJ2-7	TGTGCCAGCAGCGTGGGACAGTACGAGCAGTACTTC	CASSVGQYEQYF
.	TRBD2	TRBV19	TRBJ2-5	TGTGCCAGTAGTTTTTGGGTAGCGGGGGGGCCAGGGAAGGAGACCCAGTACTTC	CASSFWVAGGPGKETQYF
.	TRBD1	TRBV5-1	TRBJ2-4	TGCGCCAGCAGCTTAACAGGGGCTGACATTCAGTACTTC	CASSLTGADIQYF
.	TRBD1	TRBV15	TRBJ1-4	TGTGCCACCAGCAGAAACAGGGGGCGCGGTGAAAAACTGTTTTTT	CATSRNRGRGEKLFF
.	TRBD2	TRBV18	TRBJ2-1	TGTGCCAGCTCACCACAGACTAGCGGGGGGGAGCAGTTCTTC	CASSPQTSGGEQFF
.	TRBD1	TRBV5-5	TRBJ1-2	TGTGCCAGCAGCTGGGACAGGGGGCGTAATTATGGCTACACCTTC	CASSWDRGRNYGYTF
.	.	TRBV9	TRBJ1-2	TGTGCCAGCAGCGCTCTCCGTAGGGAGGATGGCTACACCTTC	CASSALRREDGYTF
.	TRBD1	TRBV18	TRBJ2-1	TGTGCCAGCTCATCCTATTTGCGGACAGGGGGAAATGAGCAGTTCTTC	CASSSYLRTGGNEQFF
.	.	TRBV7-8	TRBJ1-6	TGTGCCAGCAGCCAAGGCGACAGATCGAATTCACCCCTCCACTTT	CASSQGDRSNSPLHF
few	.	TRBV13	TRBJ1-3	TGTGCCAGCAGCCTCCGGGGTGGAAACACCATATATTTT	CASSLRGGNTIYF
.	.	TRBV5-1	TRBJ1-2	TGCGCCAGCAGCTTCTCAGGGGAACTCCCTTCAGTCTATGGCTACACCTTC	CASSFSGELPSVYGYTF
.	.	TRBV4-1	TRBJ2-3	TGCGCCAGCAGCCAAGTAGCGCCTAGCACAGATACGCAGTATTTT	CASSQVAPSTDTQYF
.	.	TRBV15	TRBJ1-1	TGTGCCACCAGCAGAGGGGGGCAAGGGACTGAAGCTTTCTTT	CATSRGGQGTEAFF
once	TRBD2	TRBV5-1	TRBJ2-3	TGCGCCAGCAGCTTGGCTCTAGCGGGGTCTAGCACAGATACGCAGTATTTT	CASSLALAGSSTDTQYF
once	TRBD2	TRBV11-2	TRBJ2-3	TGTGCCAGCACATATAGCGGGGGCACAGATACGCAGTATTTT	CASTYSGGTDTQYF
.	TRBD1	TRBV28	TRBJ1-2	TGTGCCAGCAGCCCCTACAGGGGCGCCTATGGCTACACCTTC	CASSPYRGAYGYTF